This TCR beta chain appears in the sequencing data of a study of blood T cell repertoires in COVID-19. About the research overall: Cohort 3 donors were reported recovered after two negative PCRs, clearance, or symptom resolution.

Cohorts were assigned according to the clinical history that participants reported. Produced via immunoSEQ multiplex PCR; TCRdb's table is partial and in-frame only. The table lists roughly 210,000 clones, about nine tenths of them singletons. From germline, CDR1 is LNHDA and CDR2 SQIVND (reference sequence). The CDR3 has 17 residues. Trimming took 3 bases from V and 3 from J, leaving 18 bases between them. The rearrangement joins TRBV19 to TRBJ2-1; maybe TRBD2 (6 bases). Sequences were obtained from PBMCs or T cells enriched from blood (not recorded which). The receptor was isolated from a man aged 30-40 years in a cohort exposed to, infected with or recovered from COVID-19 (not recorded which). The CDR3 spells CASSIPATGEFYNEQFF. As DNA, the CDR3 is TGTGCCAGTAGTATCCCCGCAACGGGGGAGTTCTACAATGAGCAGTTCTTC.